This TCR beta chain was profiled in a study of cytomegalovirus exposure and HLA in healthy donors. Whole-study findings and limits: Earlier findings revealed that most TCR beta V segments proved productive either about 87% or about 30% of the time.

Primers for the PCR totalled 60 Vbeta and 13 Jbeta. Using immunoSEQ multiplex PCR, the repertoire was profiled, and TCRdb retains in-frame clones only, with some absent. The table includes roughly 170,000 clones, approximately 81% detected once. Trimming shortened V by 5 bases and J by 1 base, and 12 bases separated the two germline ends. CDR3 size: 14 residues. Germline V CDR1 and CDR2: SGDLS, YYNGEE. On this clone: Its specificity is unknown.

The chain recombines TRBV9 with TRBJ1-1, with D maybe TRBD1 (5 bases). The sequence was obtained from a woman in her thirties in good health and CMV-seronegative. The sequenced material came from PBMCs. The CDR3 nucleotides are TGTGCCAGCAGTTACAGGACTAAGAACACTGAAGCTTTCTTT. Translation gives CASSYRTKNTEAFF.